One and the same sample provided the 15 T cell receptor beta chains below, sequenced in a study of blood T cells in healthy people across ages. A second about 7 to 12 cycle PCR used barcoded and J-beta primers. MiXCR, run by TCRdb on the 5' RACE reads, gives a single entry per CDR3 protein. Counted here are approximately 1.5 million distinct CDR3 sequences, approximately 43% occurring once; the ten biggest clones make up roughly 3.7%. The sample taken for sequencing was blood. These receptors all stem from a woman aged 18-35 years in good health.

CDR3 nucleotides: TGCAGCGCAGTAGCGATGATCACAGATACGCAGTATTTT. Its protein product is CSAVAMITDTQYF. The J gene is TRBJ2-3, the V gene TRBV20-1; maybe TRBD2 (5 bases). The germline gives CDR1 DFQATT, CDR2 SNEGSKA (reference sequence). The CDR3 consists of 13 residues.

In DNA, the CDR3 is TGCAGTGCTAGACGCGGAGGGGGACTTAGGGCCGGGGAGCTGTTTTTT. This encodes CSARRGGGLRAGELFF. This chain connects TRBV20-1 to TRBJ2-2, with D tentatively TRBD1 or TRBD2 (6 bases each). Germline V gene lookup returns CDR1 DFQATT and CDR2 SNEGSKA (reference sequence). The V and J ends lost 2 bases and 6 bases respectively, with 19 bases between them. The CDR3 spans 16 residues.

DNA of the CDR3: TGCGCCAGCAGTGAGGGTACACCGAGCTCTGGAAACACCATATATTTT. It specifies CASSEGTPSSGNTIYF. The chain recombines TRBV10-2 with TRBJ1-3; D is ambiguous. Trimming left V 2 bases short and J 0 bases short, with 11 bases between. CDR1 is WSHSY, CDR2 SAAADI, per germline. The CDR3 spans 16 residues.

The chain joins TRBV4-2 to TRBJ2-7, with D perhaps being TRBD1 or TRBD2 (5 bases each). The V end lost 4 bases, the J end lost 0 bases, and 16 bases lay between the germline ends. CDR3 length equals 16 residues. Germline V gene lookup returns CDR1 LGHNA and CDR2 YNFKEQ. This chain's CDR3 is CASSRRPAGSSYEQYF. For the CDR3, the DNA is TGTGCCAGCAGCCGCCGACCGGCAGGGAGCTCCTACGAGCAGTACTTC.

CDR3 DNA sequence: TGTGCCAGCAGCGTCGGAGCTGGGAGTATCGAGACCCAGTACTTC. Protein sequence: CASSVGAGSIETQYF. The rearrangement links TRBV9 to TRBJ2-5; D is possibly TRBD2 (5 bases). The CDR3 covers 15 residues. V shed 2 bases and J shed 5 bases, with 16 bases lying between them. In germline, CDR1 is SGDLS, CDR2 YYNGEE.

This clonotype was counted a few times. The V gene is TRBV12-3 or TRBV12-4, the J gene TRBJ2-3; D might be TRBD2 (6 bases). V was shortened by 3 bases and J by 6 bases, with 16 bases between the two germline ends. This CDR3 spans 15 amino acids. The CDR3 spells CASSLASMLADTQYF. The CDR3 DNA reads as TGTGCCAGCAGTTTGGCCTCCATGCTAGCGGATACGCAGTATTTT.

The V gene is TRBV7-3, the J gene TRBJ2-7; a possible D gene is TRBD1 (6 bases). This CDR3 comprises 15 residues. V shed 0 bases and J shed 3 bases, with 12 bases lying between them. Germline CDR1 reads SGHTA; CDR2 reads FQGTGA. CDR3 amino acids: CASSLTGAGHYEQYF. CDR3 nucleotides: TGTGCCAGCAGCTTAACGGGGGCCGGGCACTACGAGCAGTACTTC.

The chain has TRBV7-2 and TRBJ2-7, with 9 positions matching TRBD2. The ends lost 5 bases at V and 6 bases at J; junction bases unmatched: 8. This CDR3 region has 14 residues. Per germline, CDR1 SGHTA and CDR2 FQGNSA. For the CDR3, the DNA is TGTGCCAGCAGCCCCCCTAGCGGGACTCTCGAGCAGTACTTC. Translating gives CASSPPSGTLEQYF.

In its sample, this clonotype was seen many times. This chain joins TRBV3-1 and TRBJ1-2; D unresolved. Trimming stripped 1 base from V and 3 bases from J, with 12 bases between. Germline V lookup: CDR1 LGHDT, CDR2 YNNKEL (reference sequence). CDR3 size: 15 residues. The CDR3 nucleotides are TGTGCCAGCAGCCAAGCTCCGGGAAGGGACTATGGCTACACCTTC. Protein product: CASSQAPGRDYGYTF.

Note on this clonotype: An end of the junction differs from the germline gene, which may be a read error. The CDR3 reads CASSPWTGKETQYF. CDR3 coding DNA: TGTGCTAGCAGCCCTTGGACAGGGAAAGAGACCCAGTACTTC. J is TRBJ2-5 and V is TRBV7-7; 8 nucleotides line up with TRBD1. The length of the CDR3 is 14 residues. Germline CDR1 reads SSHAT; CDR2 reads FNYEAQ (reference sequence).

This clonotype was seen a handful of times. V usage is TRBV4-1 and J usage is TRBJ2-1; D uncertain. Trimming shortened V by 0 bases and J by 0 bases, and 12 bases separated the two germline ends. The CDR3 loop spans 17 amino acids. Germline V gene data show CDR1 as MGHRA and CDR2 as YSYEKL. The CDR3 region has the DNA TGCGCCAGCAGCCAAGATCTCCAGTCGAGCTCCTACAATGAGCAGTTCTTC. As protein: CASSQDLQSSSYNEQFF.

In its sample, this clonotype was seen many times. The chain is built from TRBV6-5 and TRBJ2-7; 7 nucleotides line up with TRBD1. In germline, CDR1 is MNHEY, CDR2 SVGAGI. The CDR3 extends over 13 amino acids. Trimming took 6 bases from V and 2 from J; bases not matched to a gene: 4. CDR3: CASSWGQTYEQYF. In DNA form, the CDR3 reads TGTGCCAGCAGCTGGGGACAGACCTACGAGCAGTACTTC.

Details on this clonotype: At one end the junction does not follow the germline gene, possibly because of a read error. V usage is TRBV5-1 and J usage is TRBJ1-2; D remains ambiguous. The CDR3 has 15 amino acids. From germline, CDR1 is SGHRS and CDR2 YFSETQ. The CDR3 reads CASSLEQLKRDGYTF. DNA for the CDR3: TGTGCCAGCAGCTTGGAACAACTCAAGAGGGATGGCTACACCTTC.

The chain is built from TRBV10-3 and TRBJ1-2, with TRBD1 identical over 12 bases. CDR3 length equals 16 residues. CDR1 is ENHRY, CDR2 SYGVKD, per germline. Trimming cost V 2 bases and J 7 bases; bases outside gene matches: 8. The CDR3 is CAISESAGQGACGYTF. Here the CDR3 DNA reads TGTGCCATCAGTGAGAGTGCGGGACAGGGGGCGTGTGGCTACACCTTC.

There are a few counts of this clonotype. DNA of the CDR3: TGCAGCGCCCACAGGGAGAATGAGCAGTACTTC. Amino acids: CSAHRENEQYF. V is TRBV29-1 and J is TRBJ2-5; TRBD1 might be the D (6 bases). The CDR3 contains 11 residues. V was pared by 7 bases and J by 11 bases, with 17 bases between. The germline V gene encodes CDR1 SQVTM and CDR2 ANQGSEA.